These 25 T cell receptor beta chains share one sample of origin, sequenced in a study of graft-versus-host responses after intestinal transplantation. Libraries were prepared by immunoSEQ multiplex PCR; TCRdb keeps only in-frame clonotypes and omits some of them. Here the sample spans 70,000 to 95,000 clones, 75% to 90% being singletons. Their antigens remain unidentified. The sample in question was unstimulated CD4+ T cells sorted from spleen or lymph node cells, obtained before intestinal transplant. All receptors derive from a human donor who received an intestinal transplant.

This chain uses TRBV7-9 with TRBJ1-6; 10 nucleotides match TRBD1. The V segment lost 5 bases and the J segment 0 bases; nucleotides outside the gene matches: 4. The CDR3 length is 17 residues. Germline CDR1 and CDR2: SEHNR and FQNEAQ (reference sequence). The CDR3 DNA is TGTGCCAGCAGCCGGGACAGGGGCATCTCCTATAATTCACCCCTCCACTTT. Translation: CASSRDRGISYNSPLHF. The entire variable domain, with the rest obtained from reference TRBV7-9 and TRBJ1-6, is as follows: DTGVSQNPRHKITKRGQNVTFRCDPISEHNRLYWYRQTLGQGPEFLTYFQNEAQLEKSRLLSDRFSAERPKGSFSTLEIQRTEQGDSAMYLCASSRDRGISYNSPLHFGNGTRLTVT.

The chain couples TRBV10-3 to TRBJ2-1; 8 nucleotides line up with TRBD2. Germline loops: CDR1 ENHRY, CDR2 SYGVKD. This CDR3 spans 16 amino acids. Trimming removed 0 bases from V and 6 bases from J; junction bases left unmatched: 7. CDR3 in amino acids: CAISESVGGVFNEQFF. The DNA of the CDR3 is TGTGCCATCAGTGAGTCGGTCGGGGGGGTTTTCAATGAGCAGTTCTTC.

This chain links TRBV5-5 with TRBJ2-7; TRBD2 aligns across 13 bases. CDR1 and CDR2 (germline): SGHKS, YYEKEE (reference sequence). The CDR3 runs to 18 residues. The junction had 14 bases not matched to a gene; V was cut back by 6 bases and J by 2 bases. The CDR3 DNA reads as TGTGCCAGCATCGAACGACTAGCGGGGGGCCTCGGGGCCTACGAGCAGTACTTC. Protein: CASIERLAGGLGAYEQYF.

V and J are TRBV10-1 and TRBJ2-1; 7 bases are shared with TRBD2. V dropped 5 bases and J dropped 5; count of bases not matched to a gene: 3. The CDR3 has 13 residues. Germline V lookup: CDR1 WNHNN, CDR2 SYGVQD (reference sequence). The CDR3 bases are TGCGCCAGCAGTCGGGGAGGGAACAATGAGCAGTTCTTC. It codes for CASSRGGNNEQFF.

This CDR3 reads CASTIGSNEKLFF. DNA for the CDR3: TGTGCCAGCACCATCGGGAGTAATGAAAAACTGTTTTTT. The rearrangement links TRBV28 to TRBJ1-4, with no clear D. Germline V gene lookup returns CDR1 MDHEN and CDR2 SYDVKM. V was trimmed by 7 bases and J by 4 bases, leaving 10 bases between them. This CDR3 contains 13 residues.

The rearrangement uses TRBV4-2 and TRBJ2-7; 10 bases match TRBD1. The ends lost 5 bases at V and 0 bases at J; junction bases unmatched: 4. Looked up from germline, CDR1 is LGHNA and CDR2 is YNFKEQ. This CDR3 has 15 residues. Written as DNA, the CDR3 is TGTGCCAGCAGCAATCGACAGGGGGCCTCCTACGAGCAGTACTTC. It is translated as CASSNRQGASYEQYF.

This clone appeared once. This rearrangement joins TRBV5-4 to TRBJ2-4; TRBD2 matches 8 bases. V was clipped by 0 bases and J by 0 bases; unmatched bases: 11. The CDR3 spans 19 residues. The germline CDR1 and CDR2 sequences are SGHNT and YYREEE (reference sequence). CDR3 residues: CASSLVRGAEDIAKNIQYF. CDR3 coding DNA: TGTGCCAGCAGCTTGGTGCGGGGGGCCGAGGATATAGCCAAAAACATTCAGTACTTC.

This chain uses TRBV5-6 with TRBJ2-5; 9 bases are a match to TRBD2. With V trimmed by 0 bases and J by 1 base, 10 bases remained unmatched. The CDR3 has 18 residues. Germline V gene sequence: CDR1 SGHDT, CDR2 YYEEEE. CDR3 nucleotide sequence: TGTGCCAGCAGCTTGGTGGGGGCTAGCGGGGCGTTCCAAGAGACCCAGTACTTC. It codes for CASSLVGASGAFQETQYF.

The rearrangement uses TRBV20-1 and TRBJ1-2, with D possibly being TRBD1 (5 bases). Trimming shortened V by 7 bases and J by 6 bases, and 12 bases separated the two germline ends. The CDR3 has 11 residues. Germline CDR1 and CDR2: DFQATT and SNEGSKA (reference sequence). The CDR3 reads CSVLGGDGYTF. For the CDR3, the DNA is TGCAGTGTTCTGGGGGGAGATGGCTACACCTTC.

On this clone: In the same sample, other DNA sequences code for this CDR3. J is TRBJ1-6 and V is TRBV27, with TRBD1 matching over 7 bases. CDR3 length: 14 residues. After removal of 5 bases from V and 8 bases from J, the junction contained 6 bases not matched to a gene. CDR1 MNHEY and CDR2 SMNVEV come from the germline V gene (reference sequence). CDR3 region: CASSRSGGDSPLHF. The CDR3 DNA reads as TGTGCCAGCAGTAGGTCAGGGGGAGATTCACCCCTCCACTTT.

CDR3 region: CASSLDVAGRGTQYF. DNA for the CDR3: TGTGCCAGCAGCTTGGACGTAGCGGGGAGGGGGACCCAGTACTTC. The chain couples TRBV5-8 to TRBJ2-5, with TRBD2 matching 8 bases. Unmatched junction bases numbered 8, after V lost 0 bases and J lost 7 bases. Germline CDR1 reads SGHTS; CDR2 reads YDEGEE. The CDR3 runs 15 residues.

About this clone itself: Germline is not matched at one junction end, which may reflect a read error. J is TRBJ2-1 and V is TRBV7-7, with D possibly matching TRBD1 (5 bases). CDR3 length equals 14 residues. The germline gives CDR1 SSHAT, CDR2 FNYEAQ (reference sequence). CDR3 in DNA: TGTGCTAGCAGCTTAGTGGATACAAGGGGAGAGCAGTTCTTC. Amino acid sequence: CASSLVDTRGEQFF.

The gene calls are TRBV18 and TRBJ2-5, with no clear D. Judging by the DNA end, TRBJ2-7 fits better; the J call may be wrong. In germline, CDR1 is KGHSH, CDR2 LQKENI. CDR3 length: 12 amino acids. CDR3 in DNA: TGTGCCAGCTCACCGACAAGCTACGAGCAGTACTTC. Protein sequence: CASSPTSYEQYF.

The J gene is TRBJ1-5, the V gene TRBV18, with TRBD1 identical over 8 bases. The CDR3 extends over 16 amino acids. Trimming removed 3 bases from V and 2 bases from J; junction bases left unmatched: 6. Per germline, CDR1 KGHSH and CDR2 LQKENI. In nucleotides, the CDR3 is TGTGCCAGCTCACCCTACCCGACAGGGGGCAATCAGCCCCAGCATTTT. Its protein product is CASSPYPTGGNQPQHF.

The chain carries TRBV11-1 and TRBJ2-2; a weak D match, TRBD1 (5 bases). CDR1 and CDR2 from the germline V gene are SGHAT and FQDESV (reference sequence). The germline V and J ends were trimmed by 2 bases and 1 base, with 14 bases remaining between them. There are 17 residues in the CDR3. The CDR3 DNA follows: TGTGCCAGCAGCTTACGACCGACAGATCGGAACACCGGGGAGCTGTTTTTT. As protein: CASSLRPTDRNTGELFF.

V is TRBV6-6 and J is TRBJ2-7, with 7 bases identical to TRBD2. V dropped 5 bases and J dropped 0; count of bases not matched to a gene: 10. In germline, CDR1 is MNHNY, CDR2 SVGAGI (reference sequence). The CDR3 sequence is 16 residues long. The CDR3 sequence: CASSPGGSGGSYEQYF. The CDR3 region has the DNA TGTGCCAGCAGTCCCGGGGGGAGTGGGGGCTCCTACGAGCAGTACTTC.

The V call is TRBV5-1, the J call TRBJ2-7; the D gene is possibly TRBD1 (6 bases). Germline-derived CDR1 and CDR2 are SGHRS and YFSETQ. CDR3 length: 13 amino acids. V was clipped by 3 bases and J by 2 bases, with 9 bases between them. DNA of the CDR3: TGCGCCAGCAGCTGGACAGCACCCTACGAGCAGTACTTC. The encoded protein is CASSWTAPYEQYF.

The chain uses TRBV1 and TRBJ2-1; the table's D call of TRBD2 was not tested on the DNA. TRBV1 is assigned pseudogene status. CDR3 length: 17 amino acids. CDR3 protein: CTSSEDGGGSSYNEQFF. In nucleotides, the CDR3 is TGCACCAGCAGCGAGGACGGCGGGGGGAGCTCCTACAATGAGCAGTTCTTC.

V is TRBV7-8 and J is TRBJ2-6; TRBD1 is a possible D gene (5 bases). This CDR3 spans 17 amino acids. V was cut by 5 bases and J by 0 bases, with 14 bases left in between. CDR1 is SGHVS and CDR2 is FQNEAQ in the germline V gene. The CDR3 here is CASSTRAQGSGANVLTF. The DNA for the CDR3 is TGTGCCAGCAGCACAAGGGCTCAGGGCTCTGGGGCCAACGTCCTGACTTTC. The complete variable domain, with remaining parts taken from reference TRBV7-8 and TRBJ2-6, reads GAGVSQSPRYKVAKRGQDVALRCDPISGHVSLFWYQQALGQGPEFLTYFQNEAQLDKSGLPSDRFFAERPEGSVSTLKIQRTQQEDSAVYLCASSTRAQGSGANVLTFGAGSRLTVL.

The CDR3 DNA reads as TGTGCCAGTAGCACTAAAGAGGGGGTCACCGGGGAGCTGTTTTTT. It specifies CASSTKEGVTGELFF. The chain carries TRBV19 and TRBJ2-2, with TRBD1 as a possible D gene (6 bases). Trimming stripped 6 bases from V and 4 bases from J, with 15 bases between. Germline V gives CDR1 LNHDA, CDR2 SQIVND (reference sequence). CDR3 length: 15 amino acids.

The rearrangement joins TRBV7-9 to TRBJ2-7, with TRBD1 matching 10 bases. V gave up 0 bases and J gave up 7 bases; unmatched junction bases: 0. Germline V CDR1 and CDR2: SEHNR, FQNEAQ (reference sequence). CDR3 length equals 13 residues. The CDR3 spells CASSLAGQGEQYF. CDR3 in DNA: TGTGCCAGCAGCTTAGCGGGACAGGGGGAGCAGTACTTC.

The chain couples TRBV7-2 to TRBJ2-7; D perhaps matches TRBD1 (5 bases). Between the trimmed V and J ends, which lost 1 base and 5 bases, there was a span of 15 bases. The CDR3 runs to 15 residues. Germline V gene lookup returns CDR1 SGHTA and CDR2 FQGNSA. The CDR3 region is CASSLGGRVFDEQYF. Written as DNA, the CDR3 is TGTGCCAGCAGCTTAGGAGGCAGGGTCTTTGACGAGCAGTACTTC. The full variable domain, rest sourced from reference TRBV7-2 and TRBJ2-7, is GAGVSQSPSNKVTEKGKDVELRCDPISGHTALYWYRQSLGQGLEFLIYFQGNSAPDKSGLPSDRFSAERTGGSVSTLTIQRTQQEDSAVYLCASSLGGRVFDEQYFGPGTRLTVT.

The chain uses TRBV5-1 and TRBJ2-5, with D unclear. The V end lost 2 bases, the J end lost 2 bases, and 13 bases lay between the germline ends. The CDR3 covers 15 residues. The germline V gene has CDR1 SGHRS and CDR2 YFSETQ. For the CDR3, the DNA is TGCGCCAGCAGCTTCGATCCCGGGTCTCAAGAGACCCAGTACTTC. Protein: CASSFDPGSQETQYF.

The V call is TRBV10-3, the J call TRBJ2-1; 8 bases line up with TRBD2. This CDR3 is built from 13 residues. CDR1 is ENHRY and CDR2 is SYGVKD in the germline V gene. Losses at the gene ends were 11 bases for V and 4 bases for J; bases not matched to a gene: 7. The CDR3 nucleotides read TGTGCCCTCGGCGCGGGGGGATACAATGAGCAGTTCTTC. The encoded protein is CALGAGGYNEQFF.

V gene TRBV7-9 combines with J gene TRBJ1-2; D not resolved. The CDR3 is 11 residues long. The V gene's germline CDR1 is SEHNR and CDR2 FQNEAQ (reference sequence). V was cut by 7 bases and J by 7 bases, with 10 bases left in between. The CDR3 sequence: CASTSRFGYTF. The CDR3, as DNA: TGTGCCAGCACGAGCCGTTTTGGCTACACCTTC.